This T cell receptor beta chain was recorded in a study of technical replicates of blood from a few donors. Sequenced by immunoSEQ multiplex PCR; TCRdb stores in-frame clones only, minus some. This repertoire shows about 88,000 clones, about 94% found once; its top ten account for around 0.25%. CDR1 is MRHNA, CDR2 SNTAGT, per germline. CDR3 length: 16 residues. Trimming removed 1 base from V and 0 bases from J, with 10 bases in between. Source material: T cells isolated from PBMCs. The clonotype was recovered from a human donor in good health. The chain couples TRBV6-4 to TRBJ2-1; no clear D gene. The CDR3 sequence: CASSDWAESSYNEQFF. The CDR3 coding sequence is TGTGCCAGCAGTGACTGGGCAGAGAGCTCCTACAATGAGCAGTTCTTC.